Listed here are 27 T cell receptor beta chains from one sample, sequenced in a study of cytomegalovirus exposure and HLA in healthy donors. Primers included in the PCR were 60 Vbeta and 13 Jbeta primers. The assay was immunoSEQ multiplex PCR, and TCRdb's table has in-frame clones only and misses some. There are about 40,000 clones in the sample, with approximately 1.7% held by the top ten. Sequenced: PBMCs. These receptor sequences come from a woman aged 25 to 39 in good health and CMV-seronegative.

The V gene is TRBV5-1, the J gene TRBJ2-7; 9 bases align to TRBD1. The germline gives CDR1 SGHRS, CDR2 YFSETQ. The CDR3 sequence is 15 residues long. V lost 2 bases, J lost 3 bases, and 6 bases stayed unmatched. The CDR3 is CASSLTGTGNYEQYF. As DNA, the CDR3 is TGCGCCAGCAGCTTAACCGGGACAGGGAACTACGAGCAGTACTTC.

J is TRBJ2-1 and V is TRBV19; D possibly corresponds to TRBD2 (6 bases). The germline gives CDR1 LNHDA, CDR2 SQIVND (reference sequence). V gave up 4 bases and J gave up 12 bases, with 19 bases separating them. This CDR3 spans 14 amino acids. The CDR3 DNA is TGTGCCAGTAGTACCTCCGCCGGGGGAAGGGTGCAGTTCTTC. Its protein product is CASSTSAGGRVQFF. The whole variable domain, filled in from reference TRBV19 and TRBJ2-1, reads DGGITQSPKYLFRKEGQNVTLSCEQNLNHDAMYWYRQDPGQGLRLIYYSQIVNDFQKGDIAEGYSVSREKKESFPLTVTSAQKNPTAFYLCASSTSAGGRVQFFGPGTRLTVL.

J is TRBJ2-7 and V is TRBV5-4, with 10 bases lining up with TRBD2. CDR1 is SGHNT and CDR2 is YYREEE in the germline V gene (reference sequence). Unmatched junction bases numbered 10, after V lost 3 bases and J lost 7 bases. The CDR3 totals 15 residues. The CDR3 nucleotides read TGTGCCAGCAGCTCCTTACTAGCGGGAACTGAAGAGCAGTACTTC. Residues: CASSSLLAGTEEQYF.

The CDR3 sequence: CASSIEPGTNTGELFF. CDR3 bases: TGTGCCAGTAGTATAGAACCAGGCACGAACACCGGGGAGCTGTTTTTT. V and J are TRBV19 and TRBJ2-2; no clear D. CDR1 and CDR2 from the germline V gene are LNHDA and SQIVND (reference sequence). The CDR3 spans 16 residues. V lost 0 bases and J 0 bases, leaving 8 bases between the germline ends.

The chain uses TRBV11-2 and TRBJ2-2; D call uncertain. This CDR3 is built from 14 residues. In germline, CDR1 is SGHAT, CDR2 FQNNGV. V dropped 1 base and J dropped 8 bases, with 11 bases sitting between them. For the CDR3, the DNA is TGTGCCAGCAGCTTAGCGGTTGGCGGTGGGGAGCTGTTTTTT. This codes for CASSLAVGGGELFF.

The chain combines TRBV7-2 with TRBJ1-5; D possibly corresponds to TRBD1 (5 bases). The CDR3 sequence is 15 residues long. V lost 5 bases, J lost 1 base, and 12 bases lay in between. Germline CDR1 and CDR2: SGHTA and FQGNSA. The CDR3, as DNA: TGTGCCAGCAGCCAGGGTGCGGTAAGCAATCAGCCCCAGCATTTT. Translation: CASSQGAVSNQPQHF.

The chain recombines TRBV19 with TRBJ2-7; TRBD1 matches at 7 bases. Per germline, CDR1 LNHDA and CDR2 SQIVND (reference sequence). The CDR3 length is 13 residues. Losses at the gene ends were 8 bases for V and 3 bases for J; bases not matched to a gene: 7. The CDR3 loop reads CASGIGGNYEQYF. In DNA form, the CDR3 reads TGTGCCAGTGGGATAGGGGGCAACTACGAGCAGTACTTC. Together with reference TRBV19 and TRBJ2-7, the CDR3 gives the full variable domain: DGGITQSPKYLFRKEGQNVTLSCEQNLNHDAMYWYRQDPGQGLRLIYYSQIVNDFQKGDIAEGYSVSREKKESFPLTVTSAQKNPTAFYLCASGIGGNYEQYFGPGTRLTVT.

J is TRBJ1-1 and V is TRBV6-5, with D maybe TRBD1 (5 bases). The CDR3 has 14 residues. V gave up 4 bases and J gave up 5 bases, with 14 bases separating them. In germline, CDR1 is MNHEY, CDR2 SVGAGI. As DNA, the CDR3 is TGTGCCAGCAGTTCCCTGGCAGGGCGGACTGAAGCTTTCTTT. It yields the protein CASSSLAGRTEAFF.

The chain couples TRBV28 to TRBJ1-4; TRBD1 matches at 7 bases. In germline, CDR1 is MDHEN, CDR2 SYDVKM. Losses at the gene ends were 10 bases for V and 7 bases for J; bases not matched to a gene: 12. CDR3 length: 14 residues. In DNA, the CDR3 is TGTGCCACCAGAGCGGGGGCAGGGGGTGAAAAACTGTTTTTT. It is translated as CATRAGAGGEKLFF.

The chain couples TRBV10-3 to TRBJ2-7, with 10 nucleotides matching TRBD2. The ends lost 4 bases at V and 5 bases at J; junction bases unmatched: 5. CDR1 is ENHRY and CDR2 is SYGVKD in the germline V gene. There are 14 residues in the CDR3. The CDR3 DNA sequence: TGTGCCATCAGTGGGGGGACTAGCGCCCACGAGCAGTACTTC. The encoded protein is CAISGGTSAHEQYF.

The V gene is TRBV11-2, the J gene TRBJ2-1, with TRBD1 matching 9 bases. CDR3 length equals 16 residues. Trimming cost V 4 bases and J 5 bases; bases outside gene matches: 9. The germline V gene encodes CDR1 SGHAT and CDR2 FQNNGV. Written as DNA, the CDR3 is TGTGCCAGCAGCTCCGGGACAGGGATTACCCACAATGAGCAGTTCTTC. It specifies CASSSGTGITHNEQFF.

The CDR3 here is CAWSLKGGTEAFF. The CDR3 coding sequence is TGTGCCTGGAGTTTAAAAGGGGGTACTGAAGCTTTCTTT. The chain links TRBV30 to TRBJ1-1; D may be TRBD1 (6 bases). The CDR3 is made up of 13 amino acids. Germline CDR1 reads GTSNPN; CDR2 reads SVGIG (reference sequence). V was cut by 2 bases and J by 5 bases, with 12 bases left in between.

The rearrangement links TRBV7-9 to TRBJ2-2, with 8 bases identical to TRBD1. There are 15 residues in the CDR3. The V gene end was trimmed by 5 bases and the J gene end by 5 bases; junction bases not matched to a gene: 7. Germline V gives CDR1 SEHNR, CDR2 FQNEAQ (reference sequence). This chain's CDR3 is CASSPGQGGTGELFF. Here the CDR3 DNA reads TGTGCCAGCAGCCCCGGACAGGGTGGGACCGGGGAGCTGTTTTTT.

This rearrangement joins TRBV1 to TRBJ2-1; the DNA was not used to check the table's D call, TRBD2. TRBV1 corresponds to a pseudogene. The length of the CDR3 is 15 residues. This CDR3 reads CTSSQERNSLFEQFF. DNA for the CDR3: TGCACCAGCAGCCAAGAAAGGAATAGCTTGTTTGAGCAGTTCTTC.

The CDR3 sequence: CASSEGVLGYGYTF. In DNA, the CDR3 is TGTGCCAGCAGCGAGGGAGTCCTCGGGTATGGCTACACCTTC. V is TRBV9 and J is TRBJ1-2; D not certain. This CDR3 has 14 amino acids. Germline values: CDR1 SGDLS, CDR2 YYNGEE. The V and J ends lost 3 bases and 5 bases respectively, with 14 bases between them.

This chain joins TRBV30 and TRBJ1-1; D gene unclear. This CDR3 contains 11 residues. V was trimmed by 2 bases and J by 4 bases, leaving 5 bases between them. CDR1 GTSNPN and CDR2 SVGIG come from the germline V gene (reference sequence). The CDR3: CAWSQSTEAFF. DNA for the CDR3: TGTGCCTGGAGTCAGTCCACTGAAGCTTTCTTT.

The rearrangement uses TRBV19 and TRBJ1-4; perhaps TRBD1 as D (5 bases). Germline CDR1 LNHDA, CDR2 SQIVND (reference sequence). Trimming removed 7 bases at V and 11 bases at J, with 23 bases between. The CDR3 covers 15 residues. For the CDR3, the DNA is TGTGCCAGTACCCCAGACAGTCCCTATAGTGGGAAACTGTTTTTT. Translating gives CASTPDSPYSGKLFF.

The gene calls are TRBV7-6 and TRBJ2-7; 8 nucleotides match TRBD2. V was pared by 6 bases and J by 4 bases, with 14 bases of the junction left unmatched. This CDR3 has 16 amino acids. Germline V gene data show CDR1 as SGHVS and CDR2 as FNYEAQ. The CDR3, as DNA: TGTGCCAGCAGTCCCCTCGGGGGGAGCGGGAGTTACGAGCAGTACTTC. This sequence encodes CASSPLGGSGSYEQYF.

The chain links TRBV19 to TRBJ1-5; D might be TRBD1 (5 bases). CDR1 is LNHDA, CDR2 SQIVND, per germline (reference sequence). Deletions cut 0 bases from V and 7 bases from J, with 16 bases between. This CDR3 contains 16 residues. The DNA for the CDR3 is TGTGCCAGTAGTATAGAGTACAGGACCCTCCGGCAGCCCCAGCATTTT. Residues: CASSIEYRTLRQPQHF.

The V and J genes are TRBV7-9 and TRBJ1-2, with 9 bases matching TRBD1. The CDR3 is made up of 16 amino acids. Germline V gene sequence: CDR1 SEHNR, CDR2 FQNEAQ (reference sequence). Trimming removed 3 bases from V and 1 base from J; junction bases left unmatched: 6. CDR3 sequence (DNA): TGTGCCAGCAGCTTGTACGGGACAGGGCTTAACTATGGCTACACCTTC. This translates into CASSLYGTGLNYGYTF.

The chain couples TRBV2 to TRBJ1-5; D possibly corresponds to TRBD1 (5 bases). The CDR3 loop spans 13 amino acids. The germline gives CDR1 SNHLY, CDR2 FYNNEI. Trimming left V 1 base short and J 7 bases short, with 8 bases between. CDR3 sequence: CASSEERTQPQHF. CDR3 DNA: TGTGCCAGCAGTGAAGAACGGACACAGCCCCAGCATTTT.

This chain joins TRBV13 and TRBJ2-7; 8 bases map to TRBD2. Trimming cost V 5 bases and J 4 bases; bases outside gene matches: 10. Germline CDR1 reads PRHDT; CDR2 reads FYEKMQ (reference sequence). The CDR3 spans 15 residues. For the CDR3, the DNA is TGTGCCAGCAGCCGATGGGGAGCGGGAGTTTACGAGCAGTACTTC. Protein sequence: CASSRWGAGVYEQYF.

The chain links TRBV7-3 to TRBJ1-1; TRBD1 is a possible D gene (5 bases). CDR3 length equals 13 residues. In germline, CDR1 is SGHTA, CDR2 FQGTGA. V lost 5 bases and J 3 bases, leaving 10 bases between the germline ends. The CDR3, as DNA: TGTGCCAGCAGCCCTGGGGGGTACACTGAAGCTTTCTTT. Translated, it gives CASSPGGYTEAFF.

The chain carries TRBV11-3 and TRBJ2-7, with 9 bases identical to TRBD2. The CDR3 totals 13 residues. From germline, CDR1 is SGHNT and CDR2 YENEEA. Losses at the gene ends were 5 bases for V and 8 bases for J; bases not matched to a gene: 7. Written as DNA, the CDR3 is TGTGCCAGCAGCCTGGGACTAGCCGCTCAGCAGTACTTC. Translating it yields CASSLGLAAQQYF. Based on the CDR3 plus reference TRBV11-3 and TRBJ2-7, the full variable domain is EAGVVQSPRYKIIEKKQPVAFWCNPISGHNTLYWYLQNLGQGPELLIRYENEEAVDDSQLPKDRFSAERLKGVDSTLKIQPAELGDSAVYLCASSLGLAAQQYFGPGTRLTVT.

The chain has TRBV9 and TRBJ1-3, with D maybe TRBD1 (5 bases). CDR3 length equals 15 residues. CDR1 and CDR2 from the germline V gene are SGDLS and YYNGEE. Trimming stripped 2 bases from V and 0 bases from J, with 9 bases between. This CDR3 is CASSVSGNSGNTIYF. In DNA, the CDR3 is TGTGCCAGCAGCGTTTCAGGGAACTCTGGAAACACCATATATTTT.

The chain combines TRBV28 with TRBJ1-1, with no clear D. V gave up 7 bases and J gave up 3 bases, with 21 bases separating them. CDR1 and CDR2 from the germline V gene are MDHEN and SYDVKM. The CDR3 consists of 16 residues. The CDR3, as DNA: TGTGCCAGCACCCCGTTCCGGGAACCCCCGGACACTGAAGCTTTCTTT. Its translation is CASTPFREPPDTEAFF.

The rearrangement uses TRBV9 and TRBJ1-5; 7 positions agree with TRBD1. The trim removed 0 bases at V and 3 bases at J, leaving 3 bases unmatched. Germline V gene lookup returns CDR1 SGDLS and CDR2 YYNGEE. The CDR3 covers 15 residues. The DNA for the CDR3 is TGTGCCAGCAGCGTAGATGGACAGGCCAATCAGCCCCAGCATTTT. Translating gives CASSVDGQANQPQHF.